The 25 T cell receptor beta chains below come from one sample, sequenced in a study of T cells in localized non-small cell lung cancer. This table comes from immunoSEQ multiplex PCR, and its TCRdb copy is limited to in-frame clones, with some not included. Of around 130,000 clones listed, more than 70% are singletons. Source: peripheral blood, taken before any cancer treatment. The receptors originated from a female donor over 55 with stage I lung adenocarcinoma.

This CDR3 is CASSSGRDRAYEQYF. CDR3 in DNA: TGCGCCAGCAGCTCGGGCCGGGACAGGGCCTACGAGCAGTACTTC. This chain joins TRBV5-1 and TRBJ2-7, with TRBD1 matching 9 bases. Looked up from germline, CDR1 is SGHRS and CDR2 is YFSETQ. The V and J ends lost 3 bases and 2 bases, in that order; junction bases with no gene match: 6. The CDR3 runs 15 residues.

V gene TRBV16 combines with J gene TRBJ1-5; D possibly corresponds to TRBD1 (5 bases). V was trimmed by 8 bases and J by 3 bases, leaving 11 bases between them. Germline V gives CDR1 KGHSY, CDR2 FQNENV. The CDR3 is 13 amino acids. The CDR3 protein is CASRDSYNQPQHF. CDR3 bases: TGTGCCAGCCGCGACAGTTACAATCAGCCCCAGCATTTT. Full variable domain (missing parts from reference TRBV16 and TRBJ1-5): GEEVAQTPKHLVRGEGQKAKLYCAPIKGHSYVFWYQQVLKNEFKFLISFQNENVFDETGMPKERFSAKCLPNSPCSLEIQATKLEDSAVYFCASRDSYNQPQHFGDGTRLSIL.

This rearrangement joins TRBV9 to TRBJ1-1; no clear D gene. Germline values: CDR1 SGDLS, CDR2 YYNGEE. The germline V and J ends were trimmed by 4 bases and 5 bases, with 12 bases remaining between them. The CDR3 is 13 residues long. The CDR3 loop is CASSREVKTEAFF. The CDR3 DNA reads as TGTGCCAGCAGCCGGGAAGTAAAAACTGAAGCTTTCTTT.

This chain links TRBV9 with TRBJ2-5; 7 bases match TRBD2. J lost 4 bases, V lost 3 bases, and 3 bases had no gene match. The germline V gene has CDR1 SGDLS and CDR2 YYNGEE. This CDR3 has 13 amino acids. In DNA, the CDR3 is TGTGCCAGCAGCGCATGGGGGGGAGAGACCCAGTACTTC. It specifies CASSAWGGETQYF.

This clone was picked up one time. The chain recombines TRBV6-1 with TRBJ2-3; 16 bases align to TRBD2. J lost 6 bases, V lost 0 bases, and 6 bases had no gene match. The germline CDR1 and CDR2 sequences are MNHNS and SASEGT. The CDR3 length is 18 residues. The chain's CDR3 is CASSEAPTGLAGGDTQYF. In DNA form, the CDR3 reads TGTGCCAGCAGTGAAGCTCCGACGGGACTAGCGGGGGGGGATACGCAGTATTTT.

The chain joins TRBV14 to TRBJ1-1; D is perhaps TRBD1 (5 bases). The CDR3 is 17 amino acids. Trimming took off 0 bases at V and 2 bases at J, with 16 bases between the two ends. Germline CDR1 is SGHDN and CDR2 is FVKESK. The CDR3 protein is CASSQEGRVGGNTEAFF. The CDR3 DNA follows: TGTGCCAGCAGCCAAGAAGGCAGGGTCGGGGGAAACACTGAAGCTTTCTTT.

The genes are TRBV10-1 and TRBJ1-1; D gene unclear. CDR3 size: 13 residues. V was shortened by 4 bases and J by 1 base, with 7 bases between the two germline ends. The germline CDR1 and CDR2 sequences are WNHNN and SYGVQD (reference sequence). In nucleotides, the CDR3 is TGCGCCAGCAGTGCCGCCCCGAACACTGAAGCTTTCTTT. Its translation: CASSAAPNTEAFF.

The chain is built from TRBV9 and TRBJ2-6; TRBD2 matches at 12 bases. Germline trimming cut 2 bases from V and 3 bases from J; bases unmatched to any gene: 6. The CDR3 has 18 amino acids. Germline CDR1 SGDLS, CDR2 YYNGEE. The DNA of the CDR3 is TGTGCCAGCAGCGTGTCTAGCGGGAGGGCTCGTGGGGCCAACGTCCTGACTTTC. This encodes CASSVSSGRARGANVLTF. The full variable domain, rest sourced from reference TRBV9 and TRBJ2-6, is DSGVTQTPKHLITATGQRVTLRCSPRSGDLSVYWYQQSLDQGLQFLIQYYNGEERAKGNILERFSAQQFPDLHSELNLSSLELGDSALYFCASSVSSGRARGANVLTFGAGSRLTVL.

CDR3 protein: CASSPVLSEAFF. CDR3 DNA: TGTGCCAGCAGCCCCGTGCTCTCTGAAGCTTTCTTT. The V call is TRBV7-9, the J call TRBJ1-1; D is undetermined. This CDR3 region has 12 residues. Trimming pared 5 bases from V and 6 bases from J, leaving 10 bases between. Germline CDR1 SEHNR, CDR2 FQNEAQ (reference sequence).

CDR3 nucleotide sequence: TGTGCCAGCAGCTTAGCCGCAGGGCCACCCGGCGAGCAGTACTTC. It encodes CASSLAAGPPGEQYF. The rearrangement joins TRBV7-9 to TRBJ2-7; D possibly corresponds to TRBD1 (5 bases). Germline V gives CDR1 SEHNR, CDR2 FQNEAQ (reference sequence). Trimming removed 0 bases from V and 6 bases from J, with 15 bases in between. There are 15 residues in the CDR3.

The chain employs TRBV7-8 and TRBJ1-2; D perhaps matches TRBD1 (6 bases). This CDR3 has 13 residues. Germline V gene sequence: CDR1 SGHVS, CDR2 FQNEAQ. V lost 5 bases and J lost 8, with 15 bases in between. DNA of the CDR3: TGTGCCAGCAGCCCCCGCGGGGGCCAGGGCTACACCTTC. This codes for CASSPRGGQGYTF.

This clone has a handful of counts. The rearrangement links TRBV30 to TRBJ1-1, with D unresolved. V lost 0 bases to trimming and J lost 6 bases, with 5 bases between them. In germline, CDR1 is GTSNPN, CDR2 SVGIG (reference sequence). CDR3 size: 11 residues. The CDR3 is CAWSVGSEAFF. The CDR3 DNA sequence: TGTGCCTGGAGTGTAGGTTCTGAAGCTTTCTTT. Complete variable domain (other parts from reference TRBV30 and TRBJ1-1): SQTIHQWPATLVQPVGSPLSLECTVEGTSNPNLYWYRQAAGRGLQLLFYSVGIGQISSEVPQNLSASRPQDRQFILSSKKLLLSDSGFYLCAWSVGSEAFFGQGTRLTVV.

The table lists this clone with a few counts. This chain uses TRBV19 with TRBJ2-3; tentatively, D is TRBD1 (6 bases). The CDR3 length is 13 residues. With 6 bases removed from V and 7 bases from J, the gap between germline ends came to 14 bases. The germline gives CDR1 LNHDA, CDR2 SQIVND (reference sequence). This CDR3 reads CASSASQGNTQYF. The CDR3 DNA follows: TGTGCCAGTAGCGCATCACAGGGAAATACGCAGTATTTT.

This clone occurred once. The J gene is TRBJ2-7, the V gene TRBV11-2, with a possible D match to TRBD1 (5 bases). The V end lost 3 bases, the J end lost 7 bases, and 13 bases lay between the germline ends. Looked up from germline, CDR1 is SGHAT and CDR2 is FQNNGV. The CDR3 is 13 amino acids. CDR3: CASSLAPHREQYF. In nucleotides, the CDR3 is TGTGCCAGCAGCTTGGCACCCCACAGGGAGCAGTACTTC. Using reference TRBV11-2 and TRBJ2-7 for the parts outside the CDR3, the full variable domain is EAGVAQSPRYKIIEKRQSVAFWCNPISGHATLYWYQQILGQGPKLLIQFQNNGVVDDSQLPKDRFSAERLKGVDSTLKIQPAKLEDSAVYLCASSLAPHREQYFGPGTRLTVT.

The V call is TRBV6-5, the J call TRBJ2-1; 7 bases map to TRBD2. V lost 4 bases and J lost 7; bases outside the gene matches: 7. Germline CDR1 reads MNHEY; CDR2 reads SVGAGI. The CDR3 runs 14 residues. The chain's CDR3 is CASSWGGGSNEQFF. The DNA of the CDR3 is TGTGCCAGCAGTTGGGGAGGCGGGAGTAATGAGCAGTTCTTC.

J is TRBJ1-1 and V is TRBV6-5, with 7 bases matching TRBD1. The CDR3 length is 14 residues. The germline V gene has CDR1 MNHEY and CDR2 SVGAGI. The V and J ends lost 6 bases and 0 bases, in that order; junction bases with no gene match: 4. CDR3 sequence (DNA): TGTGCCAGCAGAGGGGGCCTTTTGAACACTGAAGCTTTCTTT. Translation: CASRGGLLNTEAFF.

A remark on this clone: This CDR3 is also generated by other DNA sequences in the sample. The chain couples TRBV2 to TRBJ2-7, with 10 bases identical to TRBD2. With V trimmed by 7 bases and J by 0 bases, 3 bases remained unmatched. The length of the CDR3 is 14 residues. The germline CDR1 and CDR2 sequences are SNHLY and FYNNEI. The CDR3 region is CASILAGGSYEQYF. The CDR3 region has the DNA TGTGCCAGCATATTAGCGGGAGGCTCCTACGAGCAGTACTTC.

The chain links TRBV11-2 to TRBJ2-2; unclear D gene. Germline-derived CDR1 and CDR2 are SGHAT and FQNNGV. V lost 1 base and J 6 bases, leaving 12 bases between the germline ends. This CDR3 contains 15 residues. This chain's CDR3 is CASSLGVVSAGELFF. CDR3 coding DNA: TGTGCCAGCAGCTTAGGGGTAGTAAGCGCCGGGGAGCTGTTTTTT.

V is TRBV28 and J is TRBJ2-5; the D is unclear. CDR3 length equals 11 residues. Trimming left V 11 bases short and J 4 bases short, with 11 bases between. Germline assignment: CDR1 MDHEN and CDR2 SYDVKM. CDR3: CAHGNLETQYF. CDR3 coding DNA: TGTGCCCATGGAAACCTAGAGACCCAGTACTTC.

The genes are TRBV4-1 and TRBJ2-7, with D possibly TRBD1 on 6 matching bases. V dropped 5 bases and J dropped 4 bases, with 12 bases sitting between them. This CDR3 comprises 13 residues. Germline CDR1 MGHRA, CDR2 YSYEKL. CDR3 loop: CASSLRQAYEQYF. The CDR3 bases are TGCGCCAGCAGCTTGCGACAGGCATACGAGCAGTACTTC.

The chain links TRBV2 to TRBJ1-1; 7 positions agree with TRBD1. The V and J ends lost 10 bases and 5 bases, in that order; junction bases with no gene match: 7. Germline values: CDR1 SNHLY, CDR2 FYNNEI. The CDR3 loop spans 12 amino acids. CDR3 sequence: CAKTGSGTEAFF. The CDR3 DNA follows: TGTGCCAAGACAGGGAGTGGTACTGAAGCTTTCTTT.

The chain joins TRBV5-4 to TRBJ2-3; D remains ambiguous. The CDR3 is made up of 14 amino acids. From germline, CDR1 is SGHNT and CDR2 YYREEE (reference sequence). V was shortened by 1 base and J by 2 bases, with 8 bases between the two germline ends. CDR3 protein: CASSLHTDTDTQYF. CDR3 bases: TGTGCCAGCAGCTTGCATACAGACACAGATACGCAGTATTTT.

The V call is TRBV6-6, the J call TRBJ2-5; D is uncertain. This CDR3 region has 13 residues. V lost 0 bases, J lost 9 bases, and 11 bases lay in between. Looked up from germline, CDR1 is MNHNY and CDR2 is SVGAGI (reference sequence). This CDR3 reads CASSYSGGGSQYF. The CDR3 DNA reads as TGTGCCAGCAGTTACTCTGGCGGTGGGTCCCAGTACTTC.

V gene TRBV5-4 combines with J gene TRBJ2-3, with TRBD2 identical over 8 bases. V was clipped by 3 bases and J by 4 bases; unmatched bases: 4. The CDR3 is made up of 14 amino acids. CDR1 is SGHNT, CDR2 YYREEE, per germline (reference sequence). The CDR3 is CASSSVAGSDTQYF. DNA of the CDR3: TGTGCCAGCAGCTCTGTAGCGGGATCAGATACGCAGTATTTT.

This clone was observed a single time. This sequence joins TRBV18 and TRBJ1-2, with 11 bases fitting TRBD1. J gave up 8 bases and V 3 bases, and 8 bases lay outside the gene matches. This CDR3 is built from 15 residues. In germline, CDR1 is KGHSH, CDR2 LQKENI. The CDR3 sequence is CASSPTGQGAGGYTF. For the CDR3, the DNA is TGTGCCAGCTCACCGACAGGACAGGGGGCGGGAGGCTACACCTTC.